This TCR beta chain was captured by sequencing in a study of blood T cell repertoires in COVID-19. Study as a whole: Researchers got acute and convalescent COVID-19 samples from the United States, Italy and Spain.

This CDR3 has 13 residues. CDR1 SGHNT and CDR2 YENEEA come from the germline V gene. V lost 6 bases to trimming and J lost 4 bases; unmatched junction nucleotides: 5. The protocol was immunoSEQ multiplex PCR, while the TCRdb copy is restricted to in-frame clones and leaves out a portion. The table includes about 59,000 clones, around four fifths detected once. The sequence was obtained from a woman between 65 and 79 years old with acute or convalescent COVID-19. V gene TRBV11-3 combines with J gene TRBJ1-2; 7 bases map to TRBD1. The sequencing input was peripheral blood. CDR3 sequence: CASRARDSYGYTF. The CDR3 DNA is TGTGCCAGCAGGGCCCGGGACAGCTATGGCTACACCTTC. Full variable domain (outside the CDR3, taken from reference TRBV11-3 and TRBJ1-2): EAGVVQSPRYKIIEKKQPVAFWCNPISGHNTLYWYLQNLGQGPELLIRYENEEAVDDSQLPKDRFSAERLKGVDSTLKIQPAELGDSAVYLCASRARDSYGYTFGSGTRLTVV.